The 31 T cell receptor beta chains listed next were all sequenced from one sample in a study of cytomegalovirus exposure and HLA in healthy donors. PCR was performed using 60 Vbeta and 13 Jbeta primers. The table came from immunoSEQ multiplex PCR; TCRdb's copy has only in-frame clones and leaves some out. The sample has about 160,000 clones; roughly 80% are singletons. Sequences were obtained from PBMCs. These TCRs come from a woman younger than 45 in good health and CMV-seropositive.

The CDR3 reads CASSSGYSGNTIYF. CDR3 bases: TGTGCCAGCAGCTCCGGTTACTCTGGAAACACCATATATTTT. This chain joins TRBV13 and TRBJ1-3; D call uncertain. The CDR3 runs to 14 residues. Trimming pared 4 bases from V and 0 bases from J, leaving 7 bases between. Germline values: CDR1 PRHDT, CDR2 FYEKMQ (reference sequence).

The genes are TRBV7-2 and TRBJ2-3; 10 bases match TRBD2. The CDR3 is made up of 17 amino acids. Germline V CDR1 and CDR2: SGHTA, FQGNSA. With 3 bases clipped from V and 3 bases from J, the junction kept 9 bases outside the gene matches. This CDR3 is CASSFIASGGGTDTQYF. For the CDR3, the DNA is TGTGCCAGCAGCTTTATTGCTAGCGGGGGTGGGACAGATACGCAGTATTTT.

The chain recombines TRBV9 with TRBJ1-2; D is unclear. The V and J ends lost 3 bases and 10 bases respectively, with 16 bases between them. This CDR3 has 13 amino acids. CDR1 and CDR2 (germline): SGDLS, YYNGEE. This CDR3 reads CASSANLNRDYTF. The CDR3 coding sequence is TGTGCCAGCAGCGCCAATTTAAACAGAGACTACACCTTC.

This clone has a single count. J is TRBJ2-7 and V is TRBV6-5; TRBD1 is a possible D gene (6 bases). The length of the CDR3 is 15 residues. The germline CDR1 and CDR2 sequences are MNHEY and SVGAGI. Trimming left V 0 bases short and J 0 bases short, with 9 bases between. The CDR3 DNA sequence: TGTGCCAGCAGTTACTCCGGGACACACTCCTACGAGCAGTACTTC. This encodes CASSYSGTHSYEQYF.

This clone was counted only a few times. The gene calls are TRBV7-6 and TRBJ1-4; D is ambiguous. The ends were cut back, 1 base at V and 3 bases at J, with 9 bases in the middle. The CDR3 totals 15 residues. CDR1 and CDR2 (germline): SGHVS, FNYEAQ. CDR3 region: CASSLGASANEKLFF. CDR3 nucleotides: TGTGCCAGCAGCTTAGGCGCGAGTGCTAATGAAAAACTGTTTTTT.

The chain couples TRBV7-9 to TRBJ1-1; 7 nucleotides line up with TRBD1. Germline V CDR1 and CDR2: SEHNR, FQNEAQ (reference sequence). The J segment lost 5 bases and the V segment lost 5 bases, leaving 5 bases of the junction unmatched. This CDR3 spans 13 amino acids. The chain's CDR3 is CASSPTGPTEAFF. CDR3 coding DNA: TGTGCCAGCAGCCCGACAGGGCCAACTGAAGCTTTCTTT.

Only a few counts were recorded for this clone. This sequence joins TRBV7-8 and TRBJ2-6; maybe TRBD1 (6 bases). The germline V gene encodes CDR1 SGHVS and CDR2 FQNEAQ. V gave up 2 bases and J gave up 1 base, with 12 bases separating them. CDR3 size: 17 residues. The CDR3 region has the DNA TGTGCCAGCAGCTTATTTCGTAGGGGGTCTGGGGCCAACGTCCTGACTTTC. This sequence encodes CASSLFRRGSGANVLTF.

The gene calls are TRBV27 and TRBJ2-7; 7 nucleotides align to TRBD1. The V gene's germline CDR1 is MNHEY and CDR2 SMNVEV (reference sequence). V was pared by 3 bases and J by 7 bases, with 6 bases of the junction left unmatched. The CDR3 extends over 13 amino acids. In nucleotides, the CDR3 is TGTGCCAGCAGTTTTTACAGGGGTGGAGAGCAGTACTTC. It codes for CASSFYRGGEQYF.

The rearrangement uses TRBV30 and TRBJ1-1; D not resolved. CDR3 size: 15 residues. Looked up from germline, CDR1 is GTSNPN and CDR2 is SVGIG (reference sequence). Trimming cost V 3 bases and J 0 bases, with 14 bases left between them. CDR3 in amino acids: CAWSYTDGVNTEAFF. In nucleotides, the CDR3 is TGTGCCTGGAGCTATACCGACGGAGTGAACACTGAAGCTTTCTTT. The full variable domain, rest sourced from reference TRBV30 and TRBJ1-1, is SQTIHQWPATLVQPVGSPLSLECTVEGTSNPNLYWYRQAAGRGLQLLFYSVGIGQISSEVPQNLSASRPQDRQFILSSKKLLLSDSGFYLCAWSYTDGVNTEAFFGQGTRLTVV.

The chain recombines TRBV28 with TRBJ1-4; no clear D. The V end lost 2 bases, the J end lost 8 bases, and 6 bases lay between the germline ends. Germline lookup yields CDR1 MDHEN and CDR2 SYDVKM. This CDR3 has 12 amino acids. CDR3 sequence reads: CASSLNGEKLFF. The CDR3 coding sequence is TGTGCCAGCAGTTTAAACGGGGAAAAACTGTTTTTT.

This chain joins TRBV6-1 and TRBJ1-5; 8 bases align to TRBD1. Per the germline V gene, CDR1 is MNHNS and CDR2 is SASEGT. This CDR3 contains 15 residues. The ends lost 6 bases at V and 4 bases at J; junction bases unmatched: 8. CDR3 residues: CASRVSGQGNQPQHF. The CDR3 DNA is TGTGCCAGCAGAGTCTCCGGACAGGGAAATCAGCCCCAGCATTTT.

The chain recombines TRBV5-1 with TRBJ2-1, with D perhaps TRBD1 (5 bases). Trimming stripped 4 bases from V and 1 base from J, with 18 bases between. CDR1 and CDR2 from the germline V gene are SGHRS and YFSETQ. The CDR3 runs 17 residues. The DNA of the CDR3 is TGCGCCAGCAGCCCCCAGACTGGGGCAAGGTCCTACAATGAGCAGTTCTTC. Translated: CASSPQTGARSYNEQFF.

This clone has a handful of counts. A far larger clone is off by one base, so a read error is likely. The chain recombines TRBV5-6 with TRBJ2-3; tentatively, D is TRBD2 (5 bases). From germline, CDR1 is SGHDT and CDR2 YYEEEE. This CDR3 is built from 16 residues. The V and J ends lost 4 bases and 2 bases respectively, with 17 bases between them. The CDR3 DNA reads TGTGCCAGCAGCCAAGGACCGGGGAATTTCACAGATACGCAGTATTTT. It is translated as CASSQGPGNFTDTQYF.

J is TRBJ2-5 and V is TRBV2, with 8 bases matching TRBD1. The V and J ends lost 5 bases and 4 bases, in that order; junction bases with no gene match: 3. The CDR3 is made up of 13 amino acids. CDR1 and CDR2 (germline): SNHLY, FYNNEI. The CDR3 loop is CASSIQGAETQYF. The DNA for the CDR3 is TGTGCCAGCAGTATCCAGGGGGCAGAGACCCAGTACTTC.

A few counts support this clone. This chain uses TRBV7-2 with TRBJ2-1, with D uncertain. Per germline, CDR1 SGHTA and CDR2 FQGNSA. V lost 1 base, J lost 10 bases, and 14 bases lay in between. The CDR3 runs 14 residues. CDR3 bases: TGTGCCAGCAGCTTAGTTGTCTCCATCGCGGAGCAGTTCTTC. Encoded protein: CASSLVVSIAEQFF.

Turning to this clone: One end of the junction varies from germline; a read error may be responsible. The chain links TRBV7-9 to TRBJ2-1, with unresolved D. CDR3 length: 11 amino acids. Germline V gives CDR1 SEHNR, CDR2 FQNEAQ (reference sequence). Here the CDR3 DNA reads TGTGCCAGCAGCTTCGACTTTGAGGAGTTCTTC. The encoded protein is CASSFDFEEFF. Looking up the rest from reference TRBV7-9 and TRBJ2-1 gives the full variable domain: DTGVSQNPRHKITKRGQNVTFRCDPISEHNRLYWYRQTLGQGPEFLTYFQNEAQLEKSRLLSDRFSAERPKGSFSTLEIQRTEQGDSAMYLCASSFDFEEFFGPGTRLTVL.

The rearrangement joins TRBV9 to TRBJ1-2, with TRBD1 matching 7 bases. Germline CDR1 SGDLS, CDR2 YYNGEE. The CDR3 contains 14 residues. J gave up 2 bases and V 5 bases, and 6 bases lay outside the gene matches. The DNA of the CDR3 is TGTGCCAGCAGATCCGGGACAGTCAACTATGGCTACACCTTC. Residues: CASRSGTVNYGYTF. The full variable domain, rest sourced from reference TRBV9 and TRBJ1-2, is DSGVTQTPKHLITATGQRVTLRCSPRSGDLSVYWYQQSLDQGLQFLIQYYNGEERAKGNILERFSAQQFPDLHSELNLSSLELGDSALYFCASRSGTVNYGYTFGSGTRLTVV.

This clone was seen a few times. The V and J genes are TRBV4-2 and TRBJ2-7, with D perhaps matching TRBD2 (6 bases). Looked up from germline, CDR1 is LGHNA and CDR2 is YNFKEQ. Trimming removed 6 bases from V and 7 bases from J, with 28 bases in between. CDR3 size: 17 residues. The CDR3 sequence is CASSRDLRGPQEGEQYF. DNA for the CDR3: TGTGCCAGCAGTAGGGATCTCCGCGGGCCACAGGAGGGGGAGCAGTACTTC.

The genes are TRBV4-2 and TRBJ2-6; the match to TRBD1 covers 9 bases. The V gene's germline CDR1 is LGHNA and CDR2 YNFKEQ. Trimming took 4 bases from V and 0 from J; bases not matched to a gene: 7. This CDR3 is built from 18 residues. CDR3 bases: TGTGCCAGCAGCCTAGGGACAGGGCAGTCCTCTGGGGCCAACGTCCTGACTTTC. Its protein product is CASSLGTGQSSGANVLTF.

V gene TRBV15 combines with J gene TRBJ1-2, with 12 positions matching TRBD1. This CDR3 is 15 amino acids long. Trimming cost V 3 bases and J 8 bases; bases outside gene matches: 7. Germline lookup yields CDR1 LNHNV and CDR2 YYDKDF (reference sequence). CDR3: CATSSPGQGARGYTF. The CDR3 nucleotides are TGTGCCACCAGCAGCCCGGGACAGGGGGCGCGCGGCTACACCTTC.

The CDR3 loop is CASSLGQYNEQFF. CDR3 sequence (DNA): TGTGCCAGCAGCTTGGGACAGTACAATGAGCAGTTCTTC. The J gene is TRBJ2-1, the V gene TRBV5-4, with D perhaps TRBD1 (5 bases). The CDR3 runs to 13 residues. Between the trimmed V and J ends, which lost 0 bases and 4 bases, there was a span of 5 bases. Germline V gene data show CDR1 as SGHNT and CDR2 as YYREEE (reference sequence).

This chain links TRBV6-5 with TRBJ1-5; TRBD1 is a possible D gene (6 bases). The CDR3 covers 13 residues. The V gene lost 4 bases and the J gene lost 3 bases, with 7 bases spanning the gap. Germline loops: CDR1 MNHEY, CDR2 SVGAGI. The CDR3 loop reads CASSSGHNQPQHF. The CDR3 DNA reads as TGTGCCAGCAGTTCGGGACACAATCAGCCCCAGCATTTT.

The gene calls are TRBV7-2 and TRBJ2-7, with D tentatively TRBD1 (5 bases). This CDR3 has 15 amino acids. V lost 5 bases to trimming and J lost 3 bases, with 17 bases between them. The germline gives CDR1 SGHTA, CDR2 FQGNSA. As DNA, the CDR3 is TGTGCCAGCAGCCCCCAGGGCTTGACGGTCTACGAGCAGTACTTC. Residues: CASSPQGLTVYEQYF.

This clone was recorded a few times. One end of the junction fails to match germline, which may point to a read error. The chain joins TRBV7-9 to TRBJ2-3, with 11 bases lining up with TRBD2. In germline, CDR1 is SEHNR, CDR2 FQNEAQ (reference sequence). The CDR3 loop spans 17 amino acids. The CDR3 nucleotides are TGTTCCAGCAGTTCAACTAGCGGGGGAAAAAGCACAGATACGCAGTATTTT. It codes for CSSSSTSGGKSTDTQYF.

The chain couples TRBV18 to TRBJ1-2; TRBD1 agrees at 9 bases. Trimming took 6 bases from V and 0 from J; bases not matched to a gene: 8. Germline CDR1 is KGHSH and CDR2 is LQKENI. The CDR3 covers 16 residues. The CDR3 DNA follows: TGTGCCAGCTCCCCGTCGACAGGGGGTACTAACTATGGCTACACCTTC. Translated: CASSPSTGGTNYGYTF.

This clone was picked up a small number of times. The rearrangement joins TRBV7-9 to TRBJ1-3; weak D call: TRBD1 (5 bases). The CDR3 totals 15 residues. The V end lost 4 bases, the J end lost 2 bases, and 12 bases lay between the germline ends. CDR1 and CDR2 (germline): SEHNR, FQNEAQ (reference sequence). The DNA of the CDR3 is TGTGCCAGCAGCTCTAGGCGGGGGGCTGGAAACACCATATATTTT. This translates into CASSSRRGAGNTIYF. The full variable domain, with the rest looked up from reference TRBV7-9 and TRBJ1-3, is DTGVSQNPRHKITKRGQNVTFRCDPISEHNRLYWYRQTLGQGPEFLTYFQNEAQLEKSRLLSDRFSAERPKGSFSTLEIQRTEQGDSAMYLCASSSRRGAGNTIYFGEGSWLTVV.

This clone was found a few times. The chain carries TRBV10-3 and TRBJ2-1; the match to TRBD1 covers 9 bases. Per germline, CDR1 ENHRY and CDR2 SYGVKD. The CDR3 is made up of 15 amino acids. J lost 6 bases, V lost 6 bases, and 9 bases had no gene match. The CDR3 sequence is CAIRGTGQGPNEQFF. As DNA, the CDR3 is TGTGCCATCAGGGGGACGGGACAGGGACCCAATGAGCAGTTCTTC.

The chain has TRBV9 and TRBJ2-7; 14 positions match TRBD2. There are 20 residues in the CDR3. Unmatched junction bases numbered 17, after V lost 4 bases and J lost 2 bases. Germline CDR1 is SGDLS and CDR2 is YYNGEE. CDR3 nucleotides: TGTGCCAGCAGCTCAGGGACTAGCGGGGGCCGGTTTAAAAGGACCTACGAGCAGTACTTC. Its protein product is CASSSGTSGGRFKRTYEQYF.

V and J are TRBV7-2 and TRBJ2-7, with 10 bases identical to TRBD1. After removal of 1 base from V and 7 bases from J, the junction contained 4 bases not matched to a gene. CDR1 is SGHTA and CDR2 is FQGNSA in the germline V gene. The CDR3 loop spans 14 amino acids. This CDR3 reads CASSLGTGGREQYF. Here the CDR3 DNA reads TGTGCCAGCAGCTTAGGGACAGGGGGTCGGGAGCAGTACTTC.

The rearrangement links TRBV11-2 to TRBJ2-7; the D is unclear. The CDR3 loop spans 15 amino acids. The V gene's germline CDR1 is SGHAT and CDR2 FQNNGV. V lost 5 bases to trimming and J lost 0 bases, with 14 bases between them. The CDR3 reads CASSLGHHPSYEQYF. The CDR3 nucleotides read TGTGCCAGCAGCCTAGGGCACCATCCCTCCTACGAGCAGTACTTC.

This rearrangement joins TRBV2 to TRBJ1-2, with 8 positions matching TRBD1. The germline gives CDR1 SNHLY, CDR2 FYNNEI. V was pared by 3 bases and J by 4 bases, with 10 bases of the junction left unmatched. The CDR3 runs 16 residues. The CDR3 protein is CASSEDYRDRIYGYTF. The CDR3 DNA is TGTGCCAGCAGTGAGGATTACCGGGACAGGATCTATGGCTACACCTTC.